The 10 T cell receptor beta chains listed next were all sequenced from one sample in a study of blood T cells in healthy people across ages. Primers used in a second PCR of about 6 to 11 cycles were a sample-barcoded 5' primer and a J-beta primer mix. TCRdb analysed the 5' RACE reads with MiXCR anew, one entry per CDR3 protein. The repertoire holds about 1,600,000 distinct CDR3 sequences, with about 43% as singletons. The sample was blood. The receptor set was obtained from a woman between 18 and 29 years old in good health.

This clonotype was seen a handful of times. This chain uses TRBV7-2 with TRBJ2-1; TRBD2 aligns across 7 bases. This CDR3 contains 17 residues. The junction had 15 bases not matched to a gene; V was cut back by 5 bases and J by 5 bases. The germline gives CDR1 SGHTA, CDR2 FQGNSA. CDR3 nucleotides: TGTGCCAGCAGCGTTCCGGGGGAGGGATGGGTAGACAATGAGCAGTTCTTC. Amino acids: CASSVPGEGWVDNEQFF.

This clonotype has just a few counts. The chain has TRBV6-5 and TRBJ2-7, with D tentatively TRBD1 (6 bases). This CDR3 has 16 residues. V shed 6 bases and J shed 7 bases, with 25 bases lying between them. Germline V gives CDR1 MNHEY, CDR2 SVGAGI. The CDR3: CASSPARGFLLNEQYF. For the CDR3, the DNA is TGTGCCAGCAGCCCGGCCAGGGGCTTCCTTCTCAATGAGCAGTACTTC.

This clonotype was counted only a few times. The V gene is TRBV12-3 or TRBV12-4, the J gene TRBJ2-7; a weak D match, TRBD2 (7 bases). CDR3 size: 14 residues. The V gene lost 7 bases and the J gene lost 5 bases, with 18 bases spanning the gap. DNA of the CDR3: TGTGCCAGCACGACACAGGGAGGGATAAACGAGCAGTACTTC. It codes for CASTTQGGINEQYF.

V and J are TRBV5-1 and TRBJ2-7; TRBD1 agrees at 9 bases. The length of the CDR3 is 18 residues. Losses at the gene ends were 0 bases for V and 2 bases for J; bases not matched to a gene: 12. CDR1 SGHRS and CDR2 YFSETQ come from the germline V gene. CDR3 loop: CASSLEGQGLPSAYEQYF. For the CDR3, the DNA is TGCGCCAGCAGCTTGGAGGGACAGGGTTTACCGAGTGCCTACGAGCAGTACTTC.

The sample holds many counts of this clonotype. This sequence joins TRBV20-1 and TRBJ1-2; D is undetermined. The germline V and J ends were trimmed by 3 bases and 0 bases, with 11 bases remaining between them. Germline CDR1 reads DFQATT; CDR2 reads SNEGSKA (reference sequence). The CDR3 spans 14 residues. The CDR3 protein is CSASIPGTNYGYTF. The DNA of the CDR3 is TGCAGTGCTAGTATCCCGGGAACTAACTATGGCTACACCTTC.

Many counts were recorded for this clonotype. V is TRBV27 and J is TRBJ1-2; D gene ambiguous. The V and J ends lost 3 bases and 4 bases respectively, with 18 bases between them. The CDR3 has 16 residues. Germline CDR1 and CDR2: MNHEY and SMNVEV (reference sequence). In DNA, the CDR3 is TGTGCCAGCAGTTTGAGTGTCCATTACAGCTTCTATGGCTACACCTTC. Its protein is CASSLSVHYSFYGYTF.

In regard to this clonotype: A read error is possible here, since a much larger clone lies one base away. The V call is TRBV4-1, the J call TRBJ2-5; 7 bases agree with TRBD2. The CDR3 loop spans 12 amino acids. With 4 bases clipped from V and 13 bases from J, the junction kept 9 bases outside the gene matches. Germline CDR1 and CDR2: MGHRA and YSYEKL. The CDR3 reads CASSPRGEFVYF. CDR3 nucleotides: TGCGCCAGCAGCCCCCGGGGGGAGTTCGTGTACTTC.

This clonotype was observed a handful of times. The V gene is TRBV27, the J gene TRBJ1-6; 7 nucleotides line up with TRBD1. The germline CDR1 and CDR2 sequences are MNHEY and SMNVEV (reference sequence). After removal of 10 bases from V and 6 bases from J, the junction contained 6 bases not matched to a gene. CDR3 length equals 13 residues. Here the CDR3 DNA reads TGTGCCATCGGGACAGCTCCTAATTCACCCCTCCACTTT. Amino acids: CAIGTAPNSPLHF.

V is TRBV5-1 and J is TRBJ2-6; 9 nucleotides line up with TRBD1. This CDR3 contains 17 residues. Looked up from germline, CDR1 is SGHRS and CDR2 is YFSETQ. V shed 3 bases and J 2 bases; nucleotides not matched to a gene: 6. The CDR3 spells CASSWGQGLTGANVLTF. CDR3 DNA sequence: TGCGCCAGCAGCTGGGGACAGGGTTTGACTGGGGCCAACGTCCTGACTTTC.

The V and J genes are TRBV20-1 and TRBJ2-7, with 13 positions matching TRBD2. Per the germline V gene, CDR1 is DFQATT and CDR2 is SNEGSKA (reference sequence). The ends lost 4 bases at V and 4 bases at J; junction bases unmatched: 7. The CDR3 runs to 15 residues. The CDR3 DNA follows: TGCAGTGCTACGTCTACTAGCGGGGGGGTTTACGAGCAGTACTTC. Encoded protein: CSATSTSGGVYEQYF.